Shown below are 21 T cell receptor beta chains from a single sample sequenced in a study of T cells after yellow fever vaccination (dated by TCRdb to the late 2010s). The method behind the library was 5' RACE. The listed sequencing device is Illumina NovaSeq 6000. In-frame beta chains were kept once TCRdb had trimmed the public reads at Q25 with fastp and called clones with MiXCR. Every distinct CDR3 protein forms one entry, paired with its most common genes and DNA. A total of around 320,000 distinct CDR3 sequences appear in this sample, around a tenth of them only once. Jointly, the top ten make up 3% to 4% of the sample. The treatment or condition label, read with the paper, signifies: live attenuated yellow fever vaccine strain. The material sequenced was CD4+ T cells sorted from PBMCs, taken 45 days after the yellow fever booster vaccination. Receptors were obtained from a man younger than 35 who received the YFV17D yellow fever vaccine.

This clonotype has ten or more counts. The chain combines TRBV15 with TRBJ2-2, with 9 bases fitting TRBD1. This CDR3 region has 16 residues. The trim removed 2 bases at V and 0 bases at J, leaving 1 base unmatched. Germline V gene data show CDR1 as LNHNV and CDR2 as YYDKDF (reference sequence). The CDR3 nucleotides are TGTGCCACCAGCAGAAGGACAGGGGCGAACACCGGGGAGCTGTTTTTT. This codes for CATSRRTGANTGELFF.

The sample holds a few counts of this clonotype. V usage is TRBV3-1 and J usage is TRBJ1-6, with 7 bases aligning to TRBD1. Trimming removed 4 bases from V and 8 bases from J; junction bases left unmatched: 8. This CDR3 is built from 15 residues. The V gene's germline CDR1 is LGHDT and CDR2 YNNKEL (reference sequence). This chain's CDR3 is CASSRGTVKYSPLHF. The CDR3 DNA reads as TGTGCCAGCAGCCGAGGGACAGTTAAATATTCACCCCTCCACTTT.

The chain combines TRBV18 with TRBJ2-7, with D unclear. The CDR3 runs 13 residues. The germline V and J ends were trimmed by 3 bases and 6 bases, with 12 bases remaining between them. The germline gives CDR1 KGHSH, CDR2 LQKENI. The CDR3 DNA reads TGTGCCAGCTCACCCGGGCCTCCTACCGAGCAGTACGTC. Its translation is CASSPGPPTEQYV.

The sample holds a few counts of this clonotype. The J gene is TRBJ1-1, the V gene TRBV19, with D unclear. This CDR3 contains 13 residues. Germline V gene sequence: CDR1 LNHDA, CDR2 SQIVND (reference sequence). V was shortened by 0 bases and J by 5 bases, with 7 bases between the two germline ends. CDR3 loop: CASSIEGGTEAFF. Written as DNA, the CDR3 is TGTGCCAGTAGTATAGAAGGAGGGACTGAAGCTTTCTTT.

This clonotype has just a few counts. J is TRBJ1-5 and V is TRBV28, with D unclear. The germline V gene encodes CDR1 MDHEN and CDR2 SYDVKM. Trimming cost V 8 bases and J 5 bases, with 10 bases left between them. The CDR3 runs 12 residues. The CDR3 loop reads CASYTTDQPQHF. The CDR3 coding sequence is TGTGCCAGCTACACGACGGATCAGCCCCAGCATTTT.

This clonotype was recorded a few times. This sequence joins TRBV28 and TRBJ1-3; D unclear. From germline, CDR1 is MDHEN and CDR2 SYDVKM. CDR3 size: 17 residues. V was trimmed by 3 bases and J by 4 bases, leaving 19 bases between them. The DNA of the CDR3 is TGTGCCAGCAGTTTCGGAGTTGATGTTAGTAGAGGAAACACCATATATTTT. Residues: CASSFGVDVSRGNTIYF.

CDR3 sequence: CASSYLEGREKLFF. The DNA of the CDR3 is TGTGCCAGCAGTTACTTGGAGGGCAGGGAAAAACTGTTTTTT. J is TRBJ1-4 and V is TRBV6-6; D is unclear. The CDR3 covers 14 residues. Trimming removed 1 base from V and 8 bases from J, with 11 bases in between. CDR1 is MNHNY and CDR2 is SVGAGI in the germline V gene (reference sequence).

In its sample, this clonotype was seen a few times. V usage is TRBV7-6 and J usage is TRBJ1-1; D is possibly TRBD1 (6 bases). CDR1 SGHVS and CDR2 FNYEAQ come from the germline V gene. V lost 5 bases and J lost 1, with 17 bases in between. CDR3 length: 16 residues. The CDR3 is CASSTPFRGPNTEAFF. In DNA, the CDR3 is TGTGCCAGCAGCACACCTTTCAGGGGACCGAACACTGAAGCTTTCTTT. Full variable domain (outside the CDR3, taken from reference TRBV7-6 and TRBJ1-1): GAGVSQSPRYKVTKRGQDVALRCDPISGHVSLYWYRQALGQGPEFLTYFNYEAQQDKSGLPNDRFSAERPEGSISTLTIQRTEQRDSAMYRCASSTPFRGPNTEAFFGQGTRLTVV.

This chain uses TRBV30 with TRBJ2-3, with D possibly TRBD1 on 7 matching bases. The CDR3 is 14 residues long. Germline V lookup: CDR1 GTSNPN, CDR2 SVGIG (reference sequence). V was pared by 3 bases and J by 6 bases, with 16 bases between. The CDR3 loop is CAWSRGTAGDTQYF. CDR3 nucleotides: TGTGCCTGGAGCCGCGGGACAGCAGGGGATACGCAGTATTTT.

V is TRBV4-2 and J is TRBJ2-1; 11 bases align to TRBD2. J lost 10 bases, V lost 5 bases, and 13 bases had no gene match. Germline V gene lookup returns CDR1 LGHNA and CDR2 YNFKEQ. The CDR3 consists of 16 residues. The CDR3 spells CASSKVDSGGAREQFF. CDR3 nucleotide sequence: TGTGCCAGCAGCAAAGTGGATAGCGGGGGGGCCCGGGAGCAGTTCTTC.

This clonotype was counted between two and nine times. This rearrangement joins TRBV9 to TRBJ2-2; no definite D call. Trimming cost V 4 bases and J 8 bases, with 15 bases left between them. The CDR3 sequence is 14 residues long. Germline V gene lookup returns CDR1 SGDLS and CDR2 YYNGEE. As DNA, the CDR3 is TGTGCCAGCAGCCAAATCCGGGCCGCGGGGGAGCTGTTTTTT. It translates to CASSQIRAAGELFF.

V gene TRBV15 combines with J gene TRBJ2-4; D may correspond to TRBD1 or TRBD2 (5 bases each). The germline gives CDR1 LNHNV, CDR2 YYDKDF (reference sequence). The CDR3 loop spans 16 amino acids. V was trimmed by 0 bases and J by 2 bases, leaving 11 bases between them. CDR3 nucleotide sequence: TGTGCCACCAGCAGAGACATCGGGACCTCCAAAAACATTCAGTACTTC. Its protein product is CATSRDIGTSKNIQYF.

This clonotype was seen many times. J is TRBJ2-3 and V is TRBV6-1, with D maybe TRBD1 (6 bases). The CDR3 is 18 amino acids. Germline V CDR1 and CDR2: MNHNS, SASEGT. V lost 4 bases and J lost 1, with 21 bases in between. CDR3 region: CASSAPPEGQTRTDTQYF. CDR3 DNA sequence: TGTGCCAGCAGTGCCCCCCCCGAAGGACAGACTCGCACAGATACGCAGTATTTT.

This clonotype has more than one count but fewer than ten. The chain uses TRBV20-1 and TRBJ2-5; 9 bases line up with TRBD2. The germline V gene has CDR1 DFQATT and CDR2 SNEGSKA (reference sequence). The CDR3 spans 14 residues. V lost 7 bases, J lost 4 bases, and 10 bases stayed unmatched. The CDR3 is CSVLSGGNGETQYF. The CDR3 DNA reads as TGCAGTGTCCTTAGCGGGGGTAACGGAGAGACCCAGTACTTC.

This clonotype was detected many times. This rearrangement joins TRBV4-3 to TRBJ2-2; D may match TRBD1 or TRBD2 (5 bases each). CDR3 size: 16 residues. With 3 bases removed from V and 0 bases from J, the gap between germline ends came to 11 bases. Per the germline V gene, CDR1 is LGHNA and CDR2 is YSLEER. For the CDR3, the DNA is TGCGCCAGCAGCCATGAGAGGGGAGCGAACACCGGGGAGCTGTTTTTT. Its protein is CASSHERGANTGELFF.

This chain uses TRBV27 with TRBJ2-1; tentative D call: TRBD2 (7 bases). The CDR3 has 15 amino acids. Germline V gene lookup returns CDR1 MNHEY and CDR2 SMNVEV (reference sequence). V lost 5 bases and J 2 bases, leaving 13 bases between the germline ends. The CDR3 DNA sequence: TGTGCCAGCAGTGAGCAGGGGAGGGCCTACAATGAGCAGTTCTTC. Protein product: CASSEQGRAYNEQFF.

The J gene is TRBJ1-5, the V gene TRBV7-9; no reliable D call. This CDR3 has 14 amino acids. Germline V gives CDR1 SEHNR, CDR2 FQNEAQ (reference sequence). Trimming removed 5 bases at V and 2 bases at J, with 10 bases between. CDR3 protein: CASSPGVRNQPQHF. The CDR3 bases are TGTGCCAGCAGCCCTGGCGTGCGCAATCAGCCCCAGCATTTT.

The rearrangement links TRBV28 to TRBJ2-3; possibly TRBD1 for D (5 bases). V lost 11 bases, J lost 2 bases, and 17 bases lay in between. CDR3 length: 14 amino acids. Germline V gives CDR1 MDHEN, CDR2 SYDVKM. As DNA, the CDR3 is TGTGCCGGTTCAAGGGGCTCATACACAGATACGCAGTATTTT. Translation: CAGSRGSYTDTQYF. Full variable domain (outside the CDR3, taken from reference TRBV28 and TRBJ2-3): DVKVTQSSRYLVKRTGEKVFLECVQDMDHENMFWYRQDPGLGLRLIYFSYDVKMKEKGDIPEGYSVSREKKERFSLILESASTNQTSMYLCAGSRGSYTDTQYFGPGTRLTVL.

On this clonotype itself: Germline is not matched at one junction end, which may reflect a read error. V is TRBV24-1 and J is TRBJ2-5; TRBD1 agrees at 9 bases. From germline, CDR1 is KGHDR and CDR2 SFDVKD. This CDR3 contains 15 residues. Here the CDR3 reads CAASPGQGRQETQYF. DNA for the CDR3: TGTGCCGCCAGTCCGGGACAGGGCCGACAAGAGACCCAGTACTTC.

The CDR3 loop reads CASSQSVVGEQFF. In nucleotides, the CDR3 is TGTGCCAGCAGCCAATCCGTGGTTGGTGAGCAGTTCTTC. The chain carries TRBV3-1 and TRBJ2-1; D not certain. CDR1 is LGHDT, CDR2 YNNKEL, per germline (reference sequence). This CDR3 has 13 residues. V was shortened by 2 bases and J by 9 bases, with 11 bases between the two germline ends.

V is TRBV5-6 and J is TRBJ1-6; D is perhaps TRBD1 (5 bases). The germline V gene encodes CDR1 SGHDT and CDR2 YYEEEE. This CDR3 has 16 residues. V was trimmed by 4 bases and J by 7 bases, leaving 18 bases between them. The CDR3 DNA sequence: TGTGCCAGCAGCGAACCGGGACGGTTGATAAATTCACCCCTCCACTTT. Protein product: CASSEPGRLINSPLHF.